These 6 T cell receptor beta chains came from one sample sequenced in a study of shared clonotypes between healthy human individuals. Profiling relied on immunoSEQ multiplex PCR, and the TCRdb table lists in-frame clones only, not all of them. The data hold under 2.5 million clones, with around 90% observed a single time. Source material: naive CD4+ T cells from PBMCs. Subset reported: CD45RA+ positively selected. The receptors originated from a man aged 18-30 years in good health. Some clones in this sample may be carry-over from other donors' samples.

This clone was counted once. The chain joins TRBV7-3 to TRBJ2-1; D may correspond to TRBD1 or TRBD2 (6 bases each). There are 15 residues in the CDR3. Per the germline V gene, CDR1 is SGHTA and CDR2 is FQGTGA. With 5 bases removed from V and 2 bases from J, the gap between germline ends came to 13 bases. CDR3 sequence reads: CASSPVGGTYNEQFF. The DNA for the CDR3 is TGTGCCAGCAGCCCCGTAGGGGGGACCTACAATGAGCAGTTCTTC. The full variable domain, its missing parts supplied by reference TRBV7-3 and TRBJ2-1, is GAGVSQTPSNKVTEKGKYVELRCDPISGHTALYWYRQSLGQGPEFLIYFQGTGAADDSGLPNDRFFAVRPEGSVSTLKIQRTERGDSAVYLCASSPVGGTYNEQFFGPGTRLTVL.

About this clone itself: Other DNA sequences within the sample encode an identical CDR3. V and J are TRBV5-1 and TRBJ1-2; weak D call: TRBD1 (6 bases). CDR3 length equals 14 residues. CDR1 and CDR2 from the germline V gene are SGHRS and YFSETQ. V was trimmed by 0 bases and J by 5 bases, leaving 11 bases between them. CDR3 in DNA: TGCGCCAGCAGCTTGGCCCCAGGGGCGTATGGCTACACCTTC. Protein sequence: CASSLAPGAYGYTF.

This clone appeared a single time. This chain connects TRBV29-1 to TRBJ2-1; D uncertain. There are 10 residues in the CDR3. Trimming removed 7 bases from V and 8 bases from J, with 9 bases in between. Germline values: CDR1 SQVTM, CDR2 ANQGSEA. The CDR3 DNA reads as TGCAGCGGTCGGTTGGATGAGCAGTTCTTC. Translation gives CSGRLDEQFF.

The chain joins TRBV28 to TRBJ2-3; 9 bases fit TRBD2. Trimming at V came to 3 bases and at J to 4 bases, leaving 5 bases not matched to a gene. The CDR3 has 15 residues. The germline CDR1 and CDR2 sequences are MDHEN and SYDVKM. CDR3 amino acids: CASSLGGRAPDTQYF. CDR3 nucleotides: TGTGCCAGCAGTTTGGGCGGGAGGGCCCCAGATACGCAGTATTTT.

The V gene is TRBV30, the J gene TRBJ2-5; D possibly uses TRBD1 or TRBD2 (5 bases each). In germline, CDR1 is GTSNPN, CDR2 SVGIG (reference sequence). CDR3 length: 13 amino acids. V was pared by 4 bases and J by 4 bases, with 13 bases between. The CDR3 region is CAWNGVGGETQYF. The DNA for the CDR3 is TGTGCCTGGAATGGGGTTGGGGGAGAGACCCAGTACTTC.

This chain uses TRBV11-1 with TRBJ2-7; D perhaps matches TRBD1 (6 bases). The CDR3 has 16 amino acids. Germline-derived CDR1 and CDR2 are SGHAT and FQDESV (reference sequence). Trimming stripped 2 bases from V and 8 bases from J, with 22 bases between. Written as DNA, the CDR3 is TGTGCCAGCAGCTTATTGGCCTCCGGGACACCTTATAAGCAGTACTTC. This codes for CASSLLASGTPYKQYF. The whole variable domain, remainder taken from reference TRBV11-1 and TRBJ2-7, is EAEVAQSPRYKITEKSQAVAFWCDPISGHATLYWYRQILGQGPELLVQFQDESVVDDSQLPKDRFSAERLKGVDSTLKIQPAELGDSAMYLCASSLLASGTPYKQYFGPGTRLTVT.